The clone carrying this T cell receptor beta chain was recorded a few times. The source of the sample is a study of cytomegalovirus exposure and HLA in healthy donors. The overall study: Of all 400 or so donors who were genotyped, about 80% belonged to the Caucasian-associated ancestry cluster.

The V gene's germline CDR1 is SGHTA and CDR2 FQGNSA. The CDR3 loop spans 15 amino acids. The trim removed 5 bases at V and 2 bases at J, leaving 6 bases unmatched. A multiplex PCR was run with 60 Vbeta primers and 13 Jbeta primers. Libraries were prepared by immunoSEQ multiplex PCR; TCRdb keeps only in-frame clonotypes and omits some of them. The table lists 97,000 or so clones, approximately 9% of them singletons, with 4.5% to 6.5% in the top ten. Donors likely had unrecorded immune exposures despite being nominally healthy when sampled. The sample comprised PBMCs. The genes are TRBV7-2 and TRBJ2-1, with TRBD1 matching 7 bases. The source of this sequence is a man aged 50 or older in good health and CMV-seropositive. The CDR3 DNA is TGTGCCAGCAGCACGAACAGGGGACCCTACAATGAGCAGTTCTTC. It yields the protein CASSTNRGPYNEQFF.